The 21 T cell receptor beta chains below all came from one sample that was sequenced in a study of post-analysis software for immune sequencing data. These receptors have no identified antigens. TCR beta cDNA libraries had unique molecular identifiers. TCRdb re-derived calls from the PCR reads in MiXCR, one entry per CDR3 protein. The data hold about 170,000 distinct CDR3 sequences, with around 30% observed a single time. Points from the study as a whole: Controls had lower frequencies than patients of about 5 TRBV segments, which included TRBV5-6, TRBV5-1 and TRBV20-1.

The sample comprised blood. The receptors here all came from a girl aged 10 to 17 with multiple sclerosis.

V gene TRBV11-1 combines with J gene TRBJ2-7, with TRBD2 matching over 14 bases. V was clipped by 4 bases and J by 7 bases; unmatched bases: 18. Germline lookup yields CDR1 SGHAT and CDR2 FQDESV (reference sequence). The CDR3 loop spans 19 amino acids. The CDR3 DNA sequence: TGTGCCAGCAGCTCCAGGGGGACTAGCGGGAGCCGCTCCTACAATGAGCAGTACTTC. Amino acids: CASSSRGTSGSRSYNEQYF.

This clonotype was recorded at least ten times. V usage is TRBV10-3 and J usage is TRBJ2-7, with 14 nucleotides matching TRBD2. The J segment lost 0 bases and the V segment lost 0 bases, leaving 7 bases of the junction unmatched. The CDR3 is 19 residues long. The germline gives CDR1 ENHRY, CDR2 SYGVKD. The CDR3 spells CAISESPTSGRASSYEQYF. CDR3 nucleotides: TGTGCCATCAGTGAGTCCCCGACTAGCGGGAGGGCAAGCTCCTACGAGCAGTACTTC.

This clonotype appeared a few times. The chain recombines TRBV9 with TRBJ1-2; unclear D gene. Trimming shortened V by 6 bases and J by 4 bases, and 22 bases separated the two germline ends. CDR1 and CDR2 (germline): SGDLS, YYNGEE. The CDR3 is made up of 16 amino acids. CDR3 coding DNA: TGTGCCAGCACCCCCAGCCAGGCGCTCTTCTCCTATGGCTACACCTTC. Amino acids: CASTPSQALFSYGYTF.

This clonotype was detected ten times or more. The rearrangement links TRBV27 to TRBJ2-3, with 8 bases identical to TRBD1. Germline V CDR1 and CDR2: MNHEY, SMNVEV (reference sequence). This CDR3 region has 18 residues. The ends lost 5 bases at V and 0 bases at J; junction bases unmatched: 13. The CDR3 DNA reads TGTGCCAGCAGTCCTGACTACGGGACAGGAACCAGCACAGATACGCAGTATTTT. Translation gives CASSPDYGTGTSTDTQYF.

This clonotype has more than one count but fewer than ten. The CDR3 region has the DNA TGCAGTGCTGGACTAGCGGGAGGAAGCAACGAGCAGTACTTC. This gives the protein CSAGLAGGSNEQYF. V is TRBV20-1 and J is TRBJ2-7, with 14 bases that match TRBD2. The V gene's germline CDR1 is DFQATT and CDR2 SNEGSKA (reference sequence). The CDR3 has 14 residues. V was pared by 5 bases and J by 5 bases, with 5 bases of the junction left unmatched.

This clonotype was observed a few times. The V and J genes are TRBV5-1 and TRBJ1-4, with no clear D. The CDR3 totals 15 residues. Germline V gene lookup returns CDR1 SGHRS and CDR2 YFSETQ. The V and J ends lost 3 bases and 4 bases respectively, with 13 bases between them. The CDR3 sequence: CASSSPGVGNEKLFF. The CDR3 nucleotides are TGCGCCAGCAGCTCACCCGGGGTCGGTAATGAAAAACTGTTTTTT.

This clonotype was counted ten times or more. J is TRBJ2-1 and V is TRBV21-1; the tabulated D call, TRBD2, remains unverified against the DNA. TRBV21-1 is tagged as a pseudogene. CDR3 length: 18 amino acids. In nucleotides, the CDR3 is TGTGCCAGCAGCCAAACCGGACAGGGTCCAGCGGGAGGGGATGAGCAGTTCTTC. This sequence encodes CASSQTGQGPAGGDEQFF.

Regarding this clonotype: This may come from a read error, since a much larger clone is one base off. This chain connects TRBV14 to TRBJ2-1, with D perhaps TRBD2 (5 bases). Trimming stripped 3 bases from V and 8 bases from J, with 23 bases between. The CDR3 sequence is 17 residues long. Germline loops: CDR1 SGHDN, CDR2 FVKESK. The CDR3 DNA is TGTGCCAGCAGCCAGATCATTGCTCGGGCGACCGGGGATGAGCAGTTCTTC. Protein product: CASSQIIARATGDEQFF.

This clonotype showed up many times. The chain employs TRBV6-5 and TRBJ1-2; no clear D gene. The CDR3 consists of 15 residues. CDR1 and CDR2 from the germline V gene are MNHEY and SVGAGI. Trimming took 6 bases from V and 3 from J, leaving 17 bases between them. Here the CDR3 reads CASSPQSGLHYGYTF. The CDR3 DNA is TGTGCCAGCAGCCCTCAATCCGGGCTCCACTATGGCTACACCTTC.

As to this clonotype: A much larger clone is a single base away; this may be a read error. This chain links TRBV12-3 or TRBV12-4 with TRBJ2-1; 9 nucleotides align to TRBD2. Trimming at V came to 4 bases and at J to 5 bases, leaving 6 bases not matched to a gene. The CDR3 totals 15 residues. This CDR3 reads CASSSAGGTHNEQFF. DNA for the CDR3: TGTGCCAGCAGTTCAGCGGGAGGAACTCACAATGAGCAGTTCTTC.

This chain joins TRBV20-1 and TRBJ2-1, with 7 bases fitting TRBD1. The V segment lost 0 bases and the J segment 0 bases; nucleotides outside the gene matches: 14. Germline V gene lookup returns CDR1 DFQATT and CDR2 SNEGSKA (reference sequence). The CDR3 has 19 residues. In DNA, the CDR3 is TGCAGTGCTAGAGATCCGGGACAGAGGGCTGGGGTCTCCTACAATGAGCAGTTCTTC. This codes for CSARDPGQRAGVSYNEQFF.

This clonotype has a handful of counts. This chain connects TRBV6-5 to TRBJ2-3; D is undetermined. The CDR3 covers 14 residues. V was clipped by 3 bases and J by 6 bases, with 13 bases between them. In germline, CDR1 is MNHEY, CDR2 SVGAGI. CDR3 DNA: TGTGCCAGCAGTTATAGCCGAAATAGTGATACGCAGTATTTT. This codes for CASSYSRNSDTQYF.

In its sample, this clonotype was seen a few times. The chain has TRBV7-9 and TRBJ1-2; maybe TRBD1 (5 bases). V was cut by 1 base and J by 9 bases, with 24 bases left in between. CDR1 is SEHNR, CDR2 FQNEAQ, per germline (reference sequence). The CDR3 loop spans 17 amino acids. CDR3 in DNA: TGTGCCAGCAGCTTAGTAGGGGACGAAGTGATGAAAGGGAGCTACACCTTC. The encoded protein is CASSLVGDEVMKGSYTF.

This clonotype was recorded many times. The chain recombines TRBV20-1 with TRBJ2-1; no clear D. CDR1 is DFQATT, CDR2 SNEGSKA, per germline (reference sequence). CDR3 size: 11 residues. V was clipped by 3 bases and J by 5 bases, with 5 bases between them. The CDR3 region has the DNA TGCAGTGCTAGGGGCCACAATGAGCAGTTCTTC. Amino acids: CSARGHNEQFF.

This clonotype was counted ten times or more. The chain uses TRBV29-1 and TRBJ1-2, with D perhaps matching TRBD1 (6 bases). CDR1 and CDR2 (germline): SQVTM, ANQGSEA. The germline V and J ends were trimmed by 3 bases and 8 bases, with 16 bases remaining between them. This CDR3 comprises 13 residues. The CDR3 DNA sequence: TGCAGCGTTGATAATGCGGGGGGCCGGGGCTACACCTTC. Its protein product is CSVDNAGGRGYTF.

This chain connects TRBV5-1 to TRBJ2-2; tentatively, D is TRBD2 (6 bases). Germline assignment: CDR1 SGHRS and CDR2 YFSETQ. The V end lost 1 base, the J end lost 1 base, and 14 bases lay between the germline ends. This CDR3 region has 17 residues. In nucleotides, the CDR3 is TGCGCCAGCAGCTTGAGTATGGGAGGAATGAACACCGGGGAGCTGTTTTTT. Translated: CASSLSMGGMNTGELFF.

The chain is built from TRBV19 and TRBJ2-1; D unclear. The CDR3 totals 15 residues. V was shortened by 3 bases and J by 1 base, with 10 bases between the two germline ends. Per germline, CDR1 LNHDA and CDR2 SQIVND (reference sequence). CDR3 amino acids: CASSIPTLSYNEQFF. CDR3 sequence (DNA): TGTGCCAGTAGTATCCCCACCCTTTCCTACAATGAGCAGTTCTTC.

This clonotype was counted ten times or more. CDR3 protein: CASSGVRISTDTQYF. The CDR3 DNA reads as TGTGCCAGCAGTGGGGTCCGGATAAGCACAGATACGCAGTATTTT. The chain has TRBV28 and TRBJ2-3; D call uncertain. The V gene's germline CDR1 is MDHEN and CDR2 SYDVKM. V gave up 5 bases and J gave up 0 bases, with 12 bases separating them. The CDR3 is 15 residues long.

Concerning this clonotype: Possible read error: a much larger clone is one base away. V is TRBV12-3 or TRBV12-4 and J is TRBJ2-7; 10 bases are shared with TRBD2. The CDR3 length is 14 residues. DNA of the CDR3: TGTGTCAGCAGTCAAGCGGGAGGGATATACGAGCAGTACTTC. It encodes CVSSQAGGIYEQYF.

V is TRBV7-2 and J is TRBJ1-4; TRBD1 might be the D (5 bases). The CDR3 has 15 amino acids. Trimming removed 5 bases from V and 7 bases from J, with 17 bases in between. Germline CDR1 SGHTA, CDR2 FQGNSA. The CDR3, as DNA: TGTGCCAGCAGCCGCAGGGAGGGCGGAGGTGAAAAACTGTTTTTT. This codes for CASSRREGGGEKLFF. Variable domain in full (rest from reference TRBV7-2 and TRBJ1-4): GAGVSQSPSNKVTEKGKDVELRCDPISGHTALYWYRQSLGQGLEFLIYFQGNSAPDKSGLPSDRFSAERTGGSVSTLTIQRTQQEDSAVYLCASSRREGGGEKLFFGSGTQLSVL.

The gene calls are TRBV5-1 and TRBJ1-1; D unclear. The CDR3 sequence is 15 residues long. Germline V CDR1 and CDR2: SGHRS, YFSETQ. Deletions cut 4 bases from V and 4 bases from J, with 17 bases between. The CDR3 region is CASSATQNTLTEAFF. CDR3 nucleotides: TGCGCCAGCAGCGCCACACAGAATACCCTCACTGAAGCTTTCTTT.